The entry below describes one T cell receptor beta chain. CDR3 length: 15 amino acids. Germline lookup yields CDR1 MDHEN and CDR2 SYDVKM. V was pared by 6 bases and J by 4 bases, with 13 bases between. These data are taken from a study of blood T cell repertoires in COVID-19. The overall study: Both acute and convalescent COVID-19 samples were obtained from the United States, Italy and Spain. The analysed material was cDNA or gDNA that came from T cells, B-cell-depleted T cells, or PBMCs.

Per the study methods: Reference gene primer amplification yielded estimated nucleated cell counts. Sequenced by immunoSEQ multiplex PCR; TCRdb stores in-frame clones only, minus some. V and J calls and clone size are given by that table; D and trimming were obtained from the DNA. The sample carries approximately 300,000 clones, 85% to 90% recorded once. The Seattle site enrolled patients during active infection and followed them longitudinally. The chain employs TRBV28 and TRBJ2-6; maybe TRBD1 (6 bases). Sequenced material: peripheral blood. The sequence derives from a woman aged 40 to 50 with COVID-19, enrolled during active disease. CDR3 loop: CASRGAWLGANVLTF. The CDR3 DNA reads TGTGCCAGCAGGGGGGCCTGGCTGGGGGCCAACGTCCTGACTTTC. Full variable domain (remainder filled in from reference TRBV28 and TRBJ2-6): DVKVTQSSRYLVKRTGEKVFLECVQDMDHENMFWYRQDPGLGLRLIYFSYDVKMKEKGDIPEGYSVSREKKERFSLILESASTNQTSMYLCASRGAWLGANVLTFGAGSRLTVL.